One TCR beta chain is described in this entry. Its recognized antigen is unknown. No base-level quality is on record; no much larger clone is a single base apart. The CDR3 sequence holds 13 residues, the cysteine and phenylalanine included. Only CDR3 DNA remains: 39 bases, in frame from the first base. V gives up 8 bases and J gives up 0 bases, and the segment between their germline ends measures 10 bases. CDR1 and CDR2, looked up from the germline V gene, are ENHRY and SYGVKD. These data are taken from a study of T cell responses to AZD1222 COVID-19 vaccine (dated by TCRdb to 2020 to 2022). The study in broad terms: TCR sequencing covered more than 230 trial participants: 207 given two doses of AZD1222 and some 25 given two doses of MenACWY control vaccine. Trial participants were enrolled by age into subgroups of 18-55, 56-69 and 70-plus years, and roughly 150, 30 and 60 TCR-sequenced participants, respectively, were included in these subgroups.

The time point label for this specimen denotes: baseline before first vaccination. The treatment or condition tag for this specimen amounts to: meningococcal conjugate vaccine given as trial control. Vaccinee samples came from UK trials COV001 and COV002, including a single-blind randomized controlled phase 2/3 trial of AZD1222 (ChAdOx1 nCoV-19) in healthy adults. Trial participant PBMC samples were collected at day 0 and day 28 after the second dose for TCRbeta chain sequencing. Findings and caveats that apply to the study as a whole: Reportedly, almost half of the unique spike-specific TCRs recognized epitopes lying outside the regions that are mutated in the B.1.351 and B.1.1.7 variants. After two AZD1222 doses, both the breadth and the depth of spike-specific TCRs were significantly higher than at day 0 and than in MenACWY recipients. The whole spike protein was spanned by vaccine-associated CD4 TCRs, and dominant responses were seen in regions 160-218 and 743-854. In the small 56-69-year group, the increase in depth fell short of significance, most likely because of low power. Conclusions about previously exposed vaccinees are limited because only a handful of AZD1222 recipients were SARS-CoV-2 seropositive at baseline. No day 14 peak-response samples were available, so repertoires were characterized only after the peak T cell response. Participants were mostly white British, with more females than males. The authors suggested clonal diversity may have been underestimated.

The CDR3 regions of human TCRbeta chains were analyzed by immunosequencing. The study's own analysis went as follows. TCRs in the repertoires were matched against a reference library of SARS-CoV-2-specific TCRs that had been generated with the MIRA antigen-specificity platform. Breadth was defined as the fraction of unique TCRs that were SARS-CoV-2-associated. Depth was defined as the fraction of total T cells that were SARS-CoV-2-associated. Using the MIRA data, each spike-specific TCR was mapped to the spike region that the TCR reacts to and placed in a CD4 or CD8 class. Log10-transformed breadth and depth values were compared by one-way ANOVA with Sidak's multiple comparisons tests. This immuneACCESS table, as held by TCRdb, lists in-frame sequences with V and J called but not all clones. Of the missing ones, under half trace to an unresolved V gene in checked studies; the others have no known cause. The V and J calls and clone size are taken from that table; D and trimming were inferred from the DNA. In all, the sample holds 140,000 to 150,000 clones, and 80% to 95% of those were seen once. Around 2.8% of the sample comes from the top ten.

The origin of this receptor is an adult in good health. The material sequenced was peripheral blood, taken on day 0 of MenACWY control vaccination. This sequence uses TRBV10-3 and TRBJ1-1, with no D gene named confidently. The CDR3 corresponds to CAIYDGLNTEAFF. At the DNA level, the sequence is TGTGCCATCTACGACGGATTGAACACTGAAGCTTTCTTT.